This entry concerns a single T cell receptor (beta chain). Its antigen remains undetermined. There are no base qualities to consult, and no much larger clone falls within one base. The CDR3 holds 14 amino acids from the cysteine to the phenylalanine. Here the CDR3 DNA is all that survives: 42 bases in frame from base 1. Via the germline V gene, CDR1 is SQVTM and CDR2 ANQGSEA. Relative to germline, V is 8 bases shorter and J is 0 bases shorter, with 14 bases between their ends. The data stem from a study of CD8 T cells in Susac syndrome (dated by TCRdb to about 2019). Turning to the overall study: Whether CD8+ T cell activation and differentiation in Susac syndrome was antigen driven was tested using repertoire sequencing. The clonality of the CD8+ T cell repertoire was compared across over 10 healthy donors, around 14 Susac syndrome patients and under 19 multiple sclerosis patients. The investigation overall reported the following: The study acknowledged that relatively few individuals were included in the TCR sequencing and HLA analysis.

High-throughput TCR beta sequencing profiled peripheral blood CD8+ and CD4+ T cells from healthy donors, Susac syndrome patients and multiple sclerosis patients. Multiple sclerosis controls were treatment-naive patients with stable or active relapsing-remitting disease fulfilling revised McDonald criteria. Bulk CD8+ and CD4+ T cells were purified by magnetic negative isolation, while CD8+ TEMRA cells were enriched using FACS. Blood was collected in EDTA tubes and processed within 24 hours, with PBMCs isolated through density gradient centrifugation. PBMCs intended for TCR sequencing were cryopreserved in liquid nitrogen and thawed later in a water bath at 37 degrees C. The sorted or isolated CD4+, CD8+ and CD8+ TEMRA cells reached a purity of at least 90%. RNA was extracted with the RNeasy kit and roughly 0.45 to 1 ug was reverse transcribed using random hexamers. The immunoSEQ multiplex PCR assay, covering 54 Vbeta and 13 Jbeta segments, was used to amplify TCR beta CDR3 regions. PCR amplification bias was corrected by using a synthetic template baseline for primer optimization and computational correction. On the study's bioinformatics: Reads were annotated to V, D and J genes according to IMGT and were analyzed with immunoSEQ Analyzer, with only productive sequences retained. Clonality was calculated as one minus the Shannon entropy normalized by log2 of the number of productive unique sequences. For each patient and control, public and private clones were evaluated within the 100 most prevalent clones. Clones were defined as Susac-specific if absent from the healthy and MS cohorts, from around 1,000 published viral clones and from other ImmuneACCESS disease sequences. TCRdb applied fastp at Q25 and MiXCR to the public reads, then kept only in-frame beta chains. Rows merge per CDR3 protein into single entries with the most common DNA and genes. The V and J calls and clone size are TCRdb's, not the authors'. Within this sample are 350,000 to 550,000 distinct CDR3 sequences, with approximately 85% of them counted one time only. The ten top clones hold about 0.12% of the sample.

The sequence was collected from a human donor with multiple sclerosis. The sequence is built from TRBV29-1 and TRBJ2-1; the D segment cannot be called with confidence. The sequencing input was CD8+ T cells from PBMCs. The DNA reads TGCAGCACACACGGCTTGAGCTCCTACAATGAGCAGTTCTTC. Its protein reads: CSTHGLSSYNEQFF.